This T cell receptor beta chain emerged from a study of CD8 T cells in Susac syndrome. This CDR3 has 16 residues. With V trimmed by 0 bases and J by 2 bases, 0 bases remained unmatched. CDR1 PRHDT and CDR2 FYEKMQ come from the germline V gene (reference sequence). Random-hexamer reverse transcription was applied to roughly 0.45 to 1 ug RNA. Amplification of TCR beta CDR3 used immunoSEQ multiplex PCR across 54 Vbeta and 13 Jbeta. A single record per CDR3 protein comes from TCRdb applying MiXCR to the immunoSEQ multiplex PCR reads. Of some 200,000 distinct CDR3 sequences detected, just under 95% appear once; the ten largest clones hold about 0.1%.

This TCR was recovered from a human donor in good health. The chain combines TRBV13 with TRBJ2-6; 8 nucleotides match TRBD2. The sample comprised CD4+ T cells from PBMCs. The CDR3 reads CASSLGGRAGANVLTF. The CDR3 nucleotides read TGTGCCAGCAGCTTAGGCGGGAGGGCTGGGGCCAACGTCCTGACTTTC.